These 32 T cell receptor beta chains were all obtained from the same sample, sequenced in a study of blood T cell repertoires in COVID-19. Clones were read by immunoSEQ multiplex PCR, and TCRdb kept only the in-frame ones, dropping some. Seen here are about 190,000 clones, approximately 91% observed once, and the top ten hold 1.1%. Sequenced material: peripheral blood. Receptors were obtained from a man aged 25-45 years with acute or convalescent COVID-19.

This clone has more than one count but fewer than ten. This chain links TRBV5-1 with TRBJ2-7; D call uncertain. V gave up 4 bases and J gave up 0 bases, with 5 bases separating them. Germline CDR1 and CDR2: SGHRS and YFSETQ. The CDR3 is 12 amino acids. The CDR3 bases are TGCGCCAGCAGCCTTAGCTCCTACGAGCAGTACTTC. This translates into CASSLSSYEQYF.

V is TRBV5-1 and J is TRBJ2-1; 10 bases are shared with TRBD2. The V segment lost 8 bases and the J segment 7 bases; nucleotides outside the gene matches: 9. The CDR3 is 14 residues long. Germline-derived CDR1 and CDR2 are SGHRS and YFSETQ. CDR3 amino acids: CASSSGSGGNEQFF. In nucleotides, the CDR3 is TGCGCCAGTTCTAGCGGGAGTGGTGGGAATGAGCAGTTCTTC.

The chain joins TRBV12-5 to TRBJ2-7; 9 bases match TRBD2. Unmatched junction bases numbered 22, after V lost 11 bases and J lost 5 bases. Germline V gene sequence: CDR1 LGHNT, CDR2 FRNRAP. The CDR3 is 17 amino acids. CDR3 sequence (DNA): TGTGCTGCCAATAGCGGGAGAGGTTGGATGGAGAATCACGAGCAGTACTTC. Translation gives CAANSGRGWMENHEQYF.

The rearrangement links TRBV27 to TRBJ1-2; D gene uncertain. Germline assignment: CDR1 MNHEY and CDR2 SMNVEV (reference sequence). V shed 6 bases and J shed 3 bases, with 20 bases lying between them. The CDR3 consists of 16 residues. CDR3 nucleotides: TGTGCCAGCAGCCGTTACCTCTCAGGCGTAGACTATGGCTACACCTTC. Amino acid sequence: CASSRYLSGVDYGYTF.

The chain is built from TRBV4-1 and TRBJ1-6, with TRBD1 identical over 9 bases. Trimming took 5 bases from V and 0 from J; bases not matched to a gene: 8. From germline, CDR1 is MGHRA and CDR2 YSYEKL. This CDR3 has 18 amino acids. This chain's CDR3 is CASSYRDRAGSYNSPLHF. The CDR3 region has the DNA TGCGCCAGCAGCTACCGGGACAGGGCCGGCTCCTATAATTCACCCCTCCACTTT.

This chain connects TRBV5-1 to TRBJ2-1, with 10 bases that match TRBD2. CDR1 is SGHRS, CDR2 YFSETQ, per germline. The CDR3 loop spans 18 amino acids. Losses at the gene ends were 4 bases for V and 7 bases for J; bases not matched to a gene: 17. CDR3 protein: CASSPTLIAGGSMNEQFF. In nucleotides, the CDR3 is TGCGCCAGCAGCCCAACCTTGATAGCGGGAGGTTCTATGAATGAGCAGTTCTTC.

The V gene is TRBV5-6, the J gene TRBJ1-1; 10 bases are shared with TRBD1. The CDR3 runs to 18 residues. CDR1 and CDR2 (germline): SGHDT, YYEEEE. Losses at the gene ends were 2 bases for V and 0 bases for J; bases not matched to a gene: 10. CDR3 in amino acids: CASSFRQGALSLNTEAFF. CDR3 coding DNA: TGTGCCAGCAGCTTTCGACAGGGGGCCTTAAGCCTGAACACTGAAGCTTTCTTT.

The chain has TRBV19 and TRBJ2-7, with 7 bases lining up with TRBD1. The CDR3 runs to 15 residues. The J segment lost 0 bases and the V segment lost 9 bases, leaving 11 bases of the junction unmatched. Looked up from germline, CDR1 is LNHDA and CDR2 is SQIVND (reference sequence). The DNA of the CDR3 is TGTGCCAGCAAACCGAGACAGGGCGCCTCCTACGAGCAGTACTTC. It codes for CASKPRQGASYEQYF.

The rearrangement joins TRBV15 to TRBJ1-5; the D gene is possibly TRBD1 (5 bases). The V gene's germline CDR1 is LNHNV and CDR2 YYDKDF (reference sequence). With 5 bases removed from V and 0 bases from J, the gap between germline ends came to 17 bases. This CDR3 is built from 17 residues. The CDR3 region is CATSGDPREYSNQPQHF. In DNA, the CDR3 is TGTGCCACCAGCGGGGACCCCCGGGAGTATAGCAATCAGCCCCAGCATTTT.

The chain has TRBV4-1 and TRBJ1-2; possibly TRBD1 for D (6 bases). V was cut by 3 bases and J by 2 bases, with 19 bases left in between. The CDR3 spans 17 residues. Germline CDR1 and CDR2: MGHRA and YSYEKL. CDR3 DNA sequence: TGCGCCAGCAGCCAGGGCGGGGGTGGGGGCGCAAACTATGGCTACACCTTC. Protein product: CASSQGGGGGANYGYTF.

This rearrangement joins TRBV2 to TRBJ1-2; D is possibly TRBD1 (6 bases). Germline CDR1 and CDR2: SNHLY and FYNNEI. The V and J ends lost 5 bases and 5 bases respectively, with 12 bases between them. The CDR3 has 13 residues. In DNA, the CDR3 is TGTGCCAGCAGTCAGGACAGTGTATATGGCTACACCTTC. Residues: CASSQDSVYGYTF.

This chain connects TRBV19 to TRBJ1-2; D ambiguous. V lost 5 bases, J lost 8 bases, and 18 bases lay in between. The CDR3 spans 14 residues. The germline V gene encodes CDR1 LNHDA and CDR2 SQIVND (reference sequence). CDR3 protein: CASSPIGLEKGYTF. CDR3 in DNA: TGTGCCAGTAGTCCTATTGGATTGGAGAAAGGCTACACCTTC.

The chain links TRBV14 to TRBJ1-2; TRBD1 aligns across 10 bases. There are 18 residues in the CDR3. The germline V gene encodes CDR1 SGHDN and CDR2 FVKESK. V dropped 1 base and J dropped 8; count of bases not matched to a gene: 16. CDR3 sequence reads: CASSQGPGTGASRGGYTF. The CDR3 DNA reads TGTGCCAGCAGCCAAGGTCCCGGGACAGGGGCCTCCCGGGGGGGCTACACCTTC.

This rearrangement joins TRBV28 to TRBJ1-5; D remains ambiguous. This CDR3 has 15 residues. V shed 5 bases and J shed 0 bases, with 11 bases lying between them. Germline assignment: CDR1 MDHEN and CDR2 SYDVKM. CDR3 in amino acids: CASSRAGNSNQPQHF. CDR3 DNA sequence: TGTGCCAGCAGTCGTGCGGGGAATAGCAATCAGCCCCAGCATTTT.

The CDR3 nucleotides are TGTGCCAGCAGCTCCCCAGGGTCCTACGAGCAGTACTTC. Protein product: CASSSPGSYEQYF. This chain joins TRBV7-9 and TRBJ2-7, with a possible D match to TRBD1 (5 bases). This CDR3 spans 13 amino acids. The ends were cut back, 4 bases at V and 1 base at J, with 8 bases in the middle. CDR1 and CDR2 from the germline V gene are SEHNR and FQNEAQ (reference sequence).

This clone was seen only once. The rearrangement uses TRBV5-4 and TRBJ2-1, with a tentative D call TRBD1 (6 bases). Germline CDR1 reads SGHNT; CDR2 reads YYREEE (reference sequence). The CDR3 spans 14 residues. Trimming took 2 bases from V and 7 from J, leaving 13 bases between them. In DNA, the CDR3 is TGTGCCAGCAGCTTACAGGGATCAAGGAATGAGCAGTTCTTC. Its protein is CASSLQGSRNEQFF.

The chain is built from TRBV5-1 and TRBJ1-2; no firm D call. Per the germline V gene, CDR1 is SGHRS and CDR2 is YFSETQ. The V and J ends lost 1 base and 8 bases respectively, with 9 bases between them. This CDR3 comprises 12 residues. This CDR3 is CASSLSRVGYTF. CDR3 DNA sequence: TGCGCCAGCAGCTTGTCTCGGGTCGGCTACACCTTC.

The chain has TRBV6-5 and TRBJ1-5; no reliable D call. CDR1 is MNHEY and CDR2 is SVGAGI in the germline V gene. The CDR3 spans 13 residues. V lost 3 bases to trimming and J lost 4 bases, with 7 bases between them. CDR3: CASSYQENQPQHF. The CDR3 DNA sequence: TGTGCCAGCAGTTATCAAGAGAATCAGCCCCAGCATTTT.

This clone appeared once. In nucleotides, the CDR3 is TGTGCCAGTAGTACTGGGTCGGGTGAAAAACTGTTTTTT. It specifies CASSTGSGEKLFF. The rearrangement uses TRBV19 and TRBJ1-4; no firm D call. This CDR3 has 13 amino acids. The germline V and J ends were trimmed by 4 bases and 7 bases, with 10 bases remaining between them. Germline-derived CDR1 and CDR2 are LNHDA and SQIVND (reference sequence).

Only one count was recorded for this clone. The rearrangement links TRBV10-3 to TRBJ1-1; the match to TRBD1 covers 7 bases. Per the germline V gene, CDR1 is ENHRY and CDR2 is SYGVKD. J gave up 4 bases and V 7 bases, and 3 bases lay outside the gene matches. The CDR3 is made up of 12 amino acids. For the CDR3, the DNA is TGTGCCATCAAGAGGGACAGCACTGAAGCTTTCTTT. It yields the protein CAIKRDSTEAFF.

The CDR3 spells CASSLGGWGGLDYGYTF. As DNA, the CDR3 is TGTGCCAGCAGCTTAGGCGGATGGGGTGGACTAGACTATGGCTACACCTTC. J is TRBJ1-2 and V is TRBV11-2, with no clear D. V was cut by 1 base and J by 3 bases, with 18 bases left in between. The CDR3 runs to 17 residues. Germline-derived CDR1 and CDR2 are SGHAT and FQNNGV.

The sample holds a few counts of this clone. The chain employs TRBV9 and TRBJ1-5; 7 bases agree with TRBD1. V dropped 3 bases and J dropped 6; count of bases not matched to a gene: 12. Germline V gives CDR1 SGDLS, CDR2 YYNGEE. CDR3 size: 16 residues. The CDR3 DNA reads as TGTGCCAGCAGCGAGGGTGGGCAGGGGGAAAGTCAGCCCCAGCATTTT. Protein product: CASSEGGQGESQPQHF.

This clone was recorded once. The rearrangement links TRBV2 to TRBJ2-5; D unresolved. The germline CDR1 and CDR2 sequences are SNHLY and FYNNEI. The CDR3 runs 12 residues. V shed 8 bases and J shed 0 bases, with 7 bases lying between them. The DNA for the CDR3 is TGTGCCAGCGAGTACCACCAAGAGACCCAGTACTTC. This encodes CASEYHQETQYF.

This clone has only one observation. The chain uses TRBV28 and TRBJ1-5; perhaps TRBD1 as D (6 bases). The CDR3 covers 16 residues. Germline V gene sequence: CDR1 MDHEN, CDR2 SYDVKM. Deletions cut 3 bases from V and 1 base from J, with 13 bases between. The CDR3: CASSFFRGGSNQPQHF. DNA for the CDR3: TGTGCCAGCAGTTTCTTCAGGGGAGGGAGCAATCAGCCCCAGCATTTT.

The chain carries TRBV29-1 and TRBJ1-2; D is perhaps TRBD1 (5 bases). Germline-derived CDR1 and CDR2 are SQVTM and ANQGSEA. The CDR3 length is 15 residues. V gave up 1 base and J gave up 5 bases, with 17 bases separating them. CDR3 protein: CSVEGRDEGTYGYTF. CDR3 sequence (DNA): TGCAGCGTTGAAGGACGCGACGAGGGGACTTATGGCTACACCTTC. The whole variable domain, remainder taken from reference TRBV29-1 and TRBJ1-2, is SAVISQKPSRDICQRGTSLTIQCQVDSQVTMMFWYRQQPGQSLTLIATANQGSEATYESGFVIDKFPISRPNLTFSTLTVSNMSPEDSSIYLCSVEGRDEGTYGYTFGSGTRLTVV.

V gene TRBV28 combines with J gene TRBJ2-7, with D uncertain. Germline lookup yields CDR1 MDHEN and CDR2 SYDVKM. The CDR3 covers 15 residues. V lost 7 bases to trimming and J lost 5 bases, with 21 bases between them. CDR3 sequence (DNA): TGTGCCAGCACTCTTTTCCCTTCCGGGTCCCACGAGCAGTACTTC. It codes for CASTLFPSGSHEQYF.

V is TRBV19 and J is TRBJ2-2, with unresolved D. Trimming shortened V by 7 bases and J by 1 base, and 10 bases separated the two germline ends. Germline CDR1 reads LNHDA; CDR2 reads SQIVND (reference sequence). The CDR3 sequence is 14 residues long. The CDR3 sequence: CASMRMGNTGELFF. CDR3 nucleotide sequence: TGTGCCAGTATGAGGATGGGGAACACCGGGGAGCTGTTTTTT.

The chain combines TRBV4-1 with TRBJ1-5; no clear D gene. Germline loops: CDR1 MGHRA, CDR2 YSYEKL. The CDR3 spans 13 residues. V dropped 0 bases and J dropped 4 bases, with 4 bases sitting between them. CDR3 nucleotides: TGCGCCAGCAGCCAAGATTATAATCAGCCCCAGCATTTT. It codes for CASSQDYNQPQHF.

This clone was seen only once. The J gene is TRBJ2-7, the V gene TRBV5-1, with 7 bases matching TRBD1. With V trimmed by 0 bases and J by 5 bases, 2 bases remained unmatched. There are 13 residues in the CDR3. Germline V gene sequence: CDR1 SGHRS, CDR2 YFSETQ. CDR3 nucleotides: TGCGCCAGCAGCTTGGAAGGGGGCGACGAGCAGTACTTC. Translating it yields CASSLEGGDEQYF.

The chain carries TRBV28 and TRBJ2-3, with D possibly TRBD2 on 6 matching bases. Germline lookup yields CDR1 MDHEN and CDR2 SYDVKM. The CDR3 loop spans 15 amino acids. Trimming took off 5 bases at V and 2 bases at J, with 14 bases between the two ends. CDR3 sequence reads: CASSRSSDPTDTQYF. In nucleotides, the CDR3 is TGTGCCAGCAGTCGATCTAGCGACCCCACAGATACGCAGTATTTT.

This clone was counted a single time. This rearrangement joins TRBV4-2 to TRBJ2-3; 11 bases line up with TRBD2. The junction had 15 bases not matched to a gene; V was cut back by 3 bases and J by 1 base. Looked up from germline, CDR1 is LGHNA and CDR2 is YNFKEQ. The length of the CDR3 is 20 residues. CDR3 nucleotide sequence: TGTGCCAGCAGCCATTCACTCAGGGGACTAGCGGACACCCGCACAGATACGCAGTATTTT. Amino acids: CASSHSLRGLADTRTDTQYF.

The chain has TRBV30 and TRBJ2-7; 10 bases are a match to TRBD1. V trimming: 4 bases; J trimming: 6 bases; junction bases outside the gene matches: 6. CDR1 and CDR2 (germline): GTSNPN, SVGIG (reference sequence). The CDR3 loop spans 13 amino acids. The chain's CDR3 is CAWNRDRGREQYF. The DNA of the CDR3 is TGTGCCTGGAACCGGGACAGGGGTCGCGAGCAGTACTTC.